This T cell receptor (beta chain) is from a study of blood T cell repertoires in COVID-19. Overall study: Sites across the United States, Italy and Spain contributed samples from acute and convalescent COVID-19.

How the authors handled the data: Cell counts per sample came from amplifying reference gene primers. The assay was immunoSEQ multiplex PCR, and TCRdb's table has in-frame clones only and misses some. Clone size and V and J calls were adopted from that table, with D and trimming inferred from the DNA. The sample consists of hundreds of thousands of clones, roughly 88% of them appearing once. This CDR3 region has 13 residues. The germline V and J ends were trimmed by 6 bases and 6 bases, with 13 bases remaining between them. Per germline, CDR1 MNHEY and CDR2 SMNVEV (reference sequence). The sequence was obtained from a woman aged 25 to 39 with active or convalescent COVID-19. Sequenced material: peripheral blood. The chain recombines TRBV27 with TRBJ2-3, with a tentative D call TRBD1 (5 bases). Here the CDR3 DNA reads TGTGCCAGCAGCAATAACTGGGGCGATACGCAGTATTTT. It encodes CASSNNWGDTQYF.